The 31 T cell receptor beta chains given below trace back to one sample, sequenced in a study of blood T cell repertoires in COVID-19. Method: immunoSEQ multiplex PCR; TCRdb's copy keeps in-frame clones and lacks some. Of over 300,000 clones in the sample, around 88% are singletons; the top ten hold 1.6%. Sequencing was carried out using peripheral blood. The receptors derive from a woman aged 50 to 60 with acute or convalescent COVID-19.

The chain recombines TRBV5-4 with TRBJ1-2, with D possibly being TRBD1 (5 bases). Between the trimmed V and J ends, which lost 1 base and 7 bases, there was a span of 14 bases. The V gene's germline CDR1 is SGHNT and CDR2 YYREEE (reference sequence). CDR3 length: 14 amino acids. CDR3 in DNA: TGTGCCAGCAGCTTGTTGGCAGGGAATTTTGGCTACACCTTC. The encoded protein is CASSLLAGNFGYTF.

The chain couples TRBV30 to TRBJ2-7; 7 positions agree with TRBD2. V shed 2 bases and J 5 bases; nucleotides not matched to a gene: 6. The germline V gene encodes CDR1 GTSNPN and CDR2 SVGIG (reference sequence). The CDR3 has 13 residues. Here the CDR3 DNA reads TGTGCCTGGAGTCTCAACAGCGGGAACGAGCAGTACTTC. Translated: CAWSLNSGNEQYF.

The chain joins TRBV9 to TRBJ2-7; TRBD2 is a possible D gene (5 bases). Trimming took off 0 bases at V and 6 bases at J, with 10 bases between the two ends. Per germline, CDR1 SGDLS and CDR2 YYNGEE. The CDR3 has 13 residues. For the CDR3, the DNA is TGTGCCAGCAGCGTAGCGCTAGCTCGCGAGCAGTACTTC. Translation gives CASSVALAREQYF.

The chain combines TRBV5-1 with TRBJ2-7; 8 bases map to TRBD2. The length of the CDR3 is 19 residues. The V and J ends lost 2 bases and 3 bases, in that order; junction bases with no gene match: 19. Germline V CDR1 and CDR2: SGHRS, YFSETQ. The CDR3, as DNA: TGCGCCAGCAGCTTCCAGTTGTCTAGCGGGTCCCGGGGCCTCTACGAGCAGTACTTC. Amino acid sequence: CASSFQLSSGSRGLYEQYF.

The V gene is TRBV29-1, the J gene TRBJ2-1; 7 bases align to TRBD2. The ends lost 1 base at V and 1 base at J; junction bases unmatched: 7. Germline V gives CDR1 SQVTM, CDR2 ANQGSEA. CDR3 length: 16 residues. CDR3 protein: CSVEAFGGLSYNEQFF. In DNA, the CDR3 is TGCAGCGTTGAAGCGTTCGGGGGACTATCCTACAATGAGCAGTTCTTC.

This sequence joins TRBV4-2 and TRBJ2-5; TRBD2 matches at 10 bases. Per the germline V gene, CDR1 is LGHNA and CDR2 is YNFKEQ. The V and J ends lost 0 bases and 4 bases, in that order; junction bases with no gene match: 11. CDR3 length: 18 residues. CDR3 sequence reads: CASSQDKASGSGRETQYF. CDR3 coding DNA: TGTGCCAGCAGCCAAGATAAGGCTAGCGGGAGCGGGAGAGAGACCCAGTACTTC.

The chain combines TRBV28 with TRBJ2-7, with no clear D. In germline, CDR1 is MDHEN, CDR2 SYDVKM. V lost 3 bases and J lost 5, with 14 bases in between. The CDR3 consists of 14 residues. The CDR3 coding sequence is TGTGCCAGCAGTTTTTGGTCTCGAGGCCACGAGCAGTACTTC. It yields the protein CASSFWSRGHEQYF.

This CDR3 reads CASSPPRGAPSLHF. DNA of the CDR3: TGTGCCAGCTCACCACCGCGGGGGGCCCCTTCCCTCCACTTT. The chain is built from TRBV18 and TRBJ1-6, with D possibly being TRBD1 (6 bases). Per the germline V gene, CDR1 is KGHSH and CDR2 is LQKENI. This CDR3 is built from 14 residues. The V and J ends lost 0 bases and 14 bases respectively, with 14 bases between them.

V usage is TRBV7-3 and J usage is TRBJ2-2; 8 bases are shared with TRBD1. The CDR3 spans 16 residues. Germline-derived CDR1 and CDR2 are SGHTA and FQGTGA. Germline trimming cut 4 bases from V and 2 bases from J; bases unmatched to any gene: 6. CDR3 amino acids: CASSSPTGANTGELFF. CDR3 nucleotide sequence: TGTGCCAGCAGCTCACCGACAGGGGCAAACACCGGGGAGCTGTTTTTT.

The chain employs TRBV7-3 and TRBJ2-5; D might be TRBD2 (5 bases). Germline values: CDR1 SGHTA, CDR2 FQGTGA. This CDR3 region has 14 residues. V dropped 4 bases and J dropped 4 bases, with 13 bases sitting between them. Here the CDR3 DNA reads TGTGCCAGCAGCTCATTAGGGAGTAGAGAGACCCAGTACTTC. Translating it yields CASSSLGSRETQYF. Supplemented by reference TRBV7-3 and TRBJ2-5, the full variable domain reads GAGVSQTPSNKVTEKGKYVELRCDPISGHTALYWYRQSLGQGPEFLIYFQGTGAADDSGLPNDRFFAVRPEGSVSTLKIQRTERGDSAVYLCASSSLGSRETQYFGPGTRLLVL.

The V gene is TRBV4-3, the J gene TRBJ2-2; the D gene is possibly TRBD1 (6 bases). V lost 0 bases, J lost 6 bases, and 8 bases lay in between. The CDR3 has 14 amino acids. Germline V gene lookup returns CDR1 LGHNA and CDR2 YSLEER. As DNA, the CDR3 is TGCGCCAGCAGCCAAGAAGGGGGTCCCGGGGAGCTGTTTTTT. Residues: CASSQEGGPGELFF.

This sequence joins TRBV12-3 or TRBV12-4 and TRBJ1-2; 10 bases are a match to TRBD1. V lost 5 bases and J lost 5; bases outside the gene matches: 2. The CDR3 extends over 13 amino acids. The CDR3, as DNA: TGTGCCAGCAGTCGGGACAGGGGATATGGCTACACCTTC. Protein product: CASSRDRGYGYTF.

This clone was recorded once. This chain uses TRBV7-2 with TRBJ2-5; no clear D. Germline assignment: CDR1 SGHTA and CDR2 FQGNSA. V lost 0 bases and J 5 bases, leaving 7 bases between the germline ends. The CDR3 runs to 13 residues. CDR3 sequence: CASSLALLETQYF. The DNA of the CDR3 is TGTGCCAGCAGCTTAGCCCTCCTGGAGACCCAGTACTTC.

The V gene is TRBV20-1, the J gene TRBJ1-4; unclear D gene. The V gene's germline CDR1 is DFQATT and CDR2 SNEGSKA (reference sequence). The CDR3 runs to 11 residues. V gave up 1 base and J gave up 11 bases, with 8 bases separating them. The CDR3 coding sequence is TGCAGTGCTAGAGGGGTGACTAAACTGTTTTTT. Its protein product is CSARGVTKLFF.

The chain has TRBV3-1 (or the pseudogene TRBV3-2) and TRBJ1-2; 9 nucleotides agree with TRBD1. This CDR3 spans 17 amino acids. Unmatched junction bases numbered 13, after V lost 4 bases and J lost 4 bases. Germline V lookup: CDR1 LGHDT, CDR2 YNNKEL (reference sequence). In DNA form, the CDR3 reads TGTGCCAGCAGCCTTCTGGACCCGGGACAGGGCGGCTATGGCTACACCTTC. This gives the protein CASSLLDPGQGGYGYTF.

The chain employs TRBV19 and TRBJ2-5, with 9 bases matching TRBD1. V trimming: 3 bases; J trimming: 5 bases; junction bases outside the gene matches: 7. CDR3 length: 15 amino acids. Germline values: CDR1 LNHDA, CDR2 SQIVND (reference sequence). This CDR3 is CASSILPDRGETQYF. CDR3 nucleotide sequence: TGTGCCAGTAGTATTTTGCCGGACAGGGGTGAGACCCAGTACTTC.

The CDR3 nucleotides are TGTGCCACTGGGGACAGGATTAATGAAAAACTGTTTTTT. It translates to CATGDRINEKLFF. The V and J genes are TRBV19 and TRBJ1-4; 8 bases match TRBD1. The germline CDR1 and CDR2 sequences are LNHDA and SQIVND (reference sequence). V lost 10 bases to trimming and J lost 4 bases; unmatched junction nucleotides: 5. The CDR3 totals 13 residues.

The chain combines TRBV7-9 with TRBJ2-1; TRBD2 aligns across 9 bases. Trimming at V came to 1 base and at J to 7 bases, leaving 5 bases not matched to a gene. CDR1 is SEHNR, CDR2 FQNEAQ, per germline (reference sequence). The CDR3 loop spans 15 amino acids. The CDR3 is CASSLVRLAENEQFF. The CDR3 DNA sequence: TGTGCCAGCAGCTTAGTGCGACTAGCGGAAAATGAGCAGTTCTTC.

This chain uses TRBV7-9 with TRBJ2-7, with 10 nucleotides matching TRBD2. Germline lookup yields CDR1 SEHNR and CDR2 FQNEAQ (reference sequence). CDR3 length: 13 residues. Trimming took 7 bases from V and 3 from J; bases not matched to a gene: 3. The CDR3 is CASMASGSYEQYF. The CDR3 DNA is TGTGCCAGCATGGCTAGCGGGAGCTACGAGCAGTACTTC.

The chain couples TRBV18 to TRBJ2-7, with 11 positions matching TRBD1. The CDR3 covers 15 residues. The V gene's germline CDR1 is KGHSH and CDR2 LQKENI. The V gene end was trimmed by 3 bases and the J gene end by 4 bases; junction bases not matched to a gene: 5. The CDR3 DNA reads as TGTGCCAGCTCACCTCCCGGGACAGGGGGGTACGAGCAGTACTTC. Amino acids: CASSPPGTGGYEQYF.

The rearrangement uses TRBV19 and TRBJ1-6; D unresolved. With 10 bases removed from V and 3 bases from J, the gap between germline ends came to 13 bases. Germline CDR1 is LNHDA and CDR2 is SQIVND (reference sequence). The CDR3 covers 14 residues. The CDR3 spells CATRTADYNSPLHF. The CDR3 DNA sequence: TGTGCCACCAGAACAGCCGACTATAATTCACCCCTCCACTTT.

The DNA for the CDR3 is TGTGCCTGGAGGCCCCAACAGGCCACCTACGAGCAGTACTTC. It is translated as CAWRPQQATYEQYF. The rearrangement uses TRBV30 and TRBJ2-5, with TRBD1 as a possible D gene (5 bases). Judging by the DNA end, TRBJ2-7 fits better; the J call may be wrong. Germline V lookup: CDR1 GTSNPN, CDR2 SVGIG (reference sequence). CDR3 length equals 14 residues.

CDR3 sequence: CASSRDSWDTQYF. The CDR3 bases are TGTGCCAGCAGCCGCGACAGCTGGGATACGCAGTATTTT. V gene TRBV7-2 combines with J gene TRBJ2-3; D perhaps matches TRBD1 (5 bases). The CDR3 runs 13 residues. Germline CDR1 SGHTA, CDR2 FQGNSA. V was cut by 5 bases and J by 6 bases, with 12 bases left in between. Combining the CDR3 with reference TRBV7-2 and TRBJ2-3 gives the whole variable domain GAGVSQSPSNKVTEKGKDVELRCDPISGHTALYWYRQSLGQGLEFLIYFQGNSAPDKSGLPSDRFSAERTGGSVSTLTIQRTQQEDSAVYLCASSRDSWDTQYFGPGTRLTVL.

The chain carries TRBV6-2 or TRBV6-3 and TRBJ2-5; TRBD1 aligns across 7 bases. Germline-derived CDR1 and CDR2 are MNHEY and SVGEGT. With 2 bases clipped from V and 2 bases from J, the junction kept 2 bases outside the gene matches. The CDR3 has 14 residues. The DNA for the CDR3 is TGTGCCAGCAGTTACAGGGGGCTTCAAGAGACCCAGTACTTC. This translates into CASSYRGLQETQYF.

A remark on this clone: One end of the junction does not line up with germline, which may come from a read error. The genes are TRBV12-5 and TRBJ1-3, with D hard to call. The CDR3 runs to 13 residues. In germline, CDR1 is LGHNT, CDR2 FRNRAP. CDR3 sequence: CASALREGNTIYF. CDR3 bases: TGTGCTAGTGCTTTGAGAGAAGGAAACACCATATATTTT. The entire variable domain, with the rest obtained from reference TRBV12-5 and TRBJ1-3, is as follows: DARVTQTPRHKVTEMGQEVTMRCQPILGHNTVFWYRQTMMQGLELLAYFRNRAPLDDSGMPKDRFSAEMPDATLATLKIQPSEPRDSAVYFCASALREGNTIYFGEGSWLTVV.

DNA for the CDR3: TGTGCCAGCAGCCCCCGGGGGAGGTACTTC. Protein: CASSPRGRYF. The chain is built from TRBV21-1 and TRBJ2-7; the DNA was not compared with TRBD2, the D call given in the table. TRBV21-1 is given as a pseudogene. The CDR3 extends over 10 amino acids.

The V and J genes are TRBV6-5 and TRBJ1-5, with D uncertain. Between the trimmed V and J ends, which lost 2 bases and 0 bases, there was a span of 8 bases. Germline CDR1 MNHEY, CDR2 SVGAGI. This CDR3 has 15 residues. The DNA for the CDR3 is TGTGCCAGCAGTTACGGAGTTAATAGCAATCAGCCCCAGCATTTT. As protein: CASSYGVNSNQPQHF.

V is TRBV9 and J is TRBJ1-4; D ambiguous. The length of the CDR3 is 15 residues. From germline, CDR1 is SGDLS and CDR2 YYNGEE. Trimming pared 0 bases from V and 0 bases from J, leaving 6 bases between. CDR3 in DNA: TGTGCCAGCAGCGTAGGAGATACAACTAATGAAAAACTGTTTTTT. Translation: CASSVGDTTNEKLFF.

This chain links TRBV24-1 with TRBJ2-3; TRBD2 matches 10 bases. J gave up 3 bases and V 5 bases, and 4 bases lay outside the gene matches. CDR1 is KGHDR, CDR2 SFDVKD, per germline. The length of the CDR3 is 15 residues. The CDR3 protein is CATSGTSGRTDTQYF. The CDR3 region has the DNA TGTGCCACCAGTGGGACTAGCGGCCGAACAGATACGCAGTATTTT.

The chain uses TRBV24-1 and TRBJ2-7, with no clear D. Germline loops: CDR1 KGHDR, CDR2 SFDVKD. Trimming stripped 2 bases from V and 1 base from J, with 8 bases between. There are 14 residues in the CDR3. The CDR3 sequence: CATSDSRKSYEQYF. The CDR3 DNA sequence: TGTGCCACCAGTGATTCTAGGAAGTCCTACGAGCAGTACTTC.

V is TRBV12-3 or TRBV12-4 and J is TRBJ1-4; D is possibly TRBD1 (6 bases). The CDR3 has 12 amino acids. Trimming took off 6 bases at V and 6 bases at J, with 8 bases between the two ends. CDR3 in amino acids: CASRRTDEKLFF. In DNA form, the CDR3 reads TGTGCCAGCAGGAGGACAGATGAAAAACTGTTTTTT.